Sequencing of this TCR beta chain was carried out in a study of blood T cell repertoires in COVID-19. The CDR3 totals 13 residues. In germline, CDR1 is MNHEY, CDR2 SMNVEV (reference sequence). V lost 5 bases and J lost 5, with 12 bases in between. Assay used: immunoSEQ multiplex PCR; TCRdb lists only in-frame clones, some missing. The repertoire includes about 150,000 clones, about 86% of them detected once, and around 7.1% sits in the top ten. This TCR was sampled from a man aged 45-60 years who had recovered from COVID-19. Sequenced sample: PBMCs or T cells enriched from blood (not recorded which). The V gene is TRBV27, the J gene TRBJ1-2; D is unclear. CDR3 DNA: TGTGCCAGCAGTCCCAGCCGACAATATGGCTACACCTTC. This sequence encodes CASSPSRQYGYTF.